The 27 T cell receptor beta chains below come from one sample, sequenced in a study of cytomegalovirus exposure and HLA in healthy donors. PCR amplification relied on 60 Vbeta primers (plus 13 Jbeta primers). Assay: immunoSEQ multiplex PCR; the TCRdb copy retains only in-frame clones and omits some. There are about 170,000 clones in the sample; more than 75% occur only once, and 0.96% lies in the top ten. The sequencing sample was made of PBMCs. The receptors were gathered from a girl aged 2 to 10 in good health and CMV-seropositive.

This rearrangement joins TRBV2 to TRBJ1-5; 8 nucleotides agree with TRBD1. The CDR3 is 15 residues long. The trim removed 6 bases at V and 2 bases at J, leaving 6 bases unmatched. Germline CDR1 and CDR2: SNHLY and FYNNEI. DNA of the CDR3: TGTGCCAGCAGCGACAGGGGAGAACGCAATCAGCCCCAGCATTTT. Its protein product is CASSDRGERNQPQHF.

The chain links TRBV27 to TRBJ2-1, with D hard to call. Germline V gives CDR1 MNHEY, CDR2 SMNVEV (reference sequence). The CDR3 runs 18 residues. V lost 2 bases, J lost 5 bases, and 22 bases lay in between. CDR3 protein: CASSLRSGPALFNNEQFF. The CDR3 nucleotides are TGTGCCAGCAGTTTAAGGTCAGGCCCGGCGCTTTTCAACAATGAGCAGTTCTTC.

This clone was seen a few times. The chain links TRBV7-9 to TRBJ2-3; perhaps TRBD2 as D (5 bases). Trimming took off 1 base at V and 6 bases at J, with 8 bases between the two ends. The CDR3 length is 13 residues. Per germline, CDR1 SEHNR and CDR2 FQNEAQ (reference sequence). The CDR3 DNA reads as TGTGCCAGCAGCTTAGTTACGGGGGATACGCAGTATTTT. This translates into CASSLVTGDTQYF.

The J gene is TRBJ2-2, the V gene TRBV5-5; possible D gene TRBD2, 6 bases. The CDR3 totals 16 residues. V was shortened by 4 bases and J by 0 bases, with 13 bases between the two germline ends. The germline V gene has CDR1 SGHKS and CDR2 YYEKEE (reference sequence). The CDR3, as DNA: TGTGCCAGCAGCCGCCTTGGGACTTCGAACACCGGGGAGCTGTTTTTT. This translates into CASSRLGTSNTGELFF.

The rearrangement links TRBV4-1 to TRBJ1-3; D unresolved. Germline V lookup: CDR1 MGHRA, CDR2 YSYEKL. This CDR3 is built from 15 residues. Deletions cut 1 base from V and 4 bases from J, with 11 bases between. The CDR3 is CASSQATSFGNTIYF. DNA of the CDR3: TGCGCCAGCAGCCAAGCTACTTCCTTCGGAAACACCATATATTTT.

The chain joins TRBV27 to TRBJ2-7, with 7 bases lining up with TRBD2. V was clipped by 2 bases and J by 3 bases; unmatched bases: 7. The length of the CDR3 is 15 residues. In germline, CDR1 is MNHEY, CDR2 SMNVEV (reference sequence). The chain's CDR3 is CASSLSSGFIYEQYF. The DNA of the CDR3 is TGTGCCAGCAGTTTAAGTAGCGGGTTCATCTACGAGCAGTACTTC.

The chain joins TRBV9 to TRBJ2-5; 8 positions agree with TRBD2. This CDR3 is built from 16 residues. Per the germline V gene, CDR1 is SGDLS and CDR2 is YYNGEE. V dropped 0 bases and J dropped 4; count of bases not matched to a gene: 8. Written as DNA, the CDR3 is TGTGCCAGCAGCGTAGACCCCGGGACTAGAGGAGAGACCCAGTACTTC. Translating gives CASSVDPGTRGETQYF. Combining the CDR3 with reference TRBV9 and TRBJ2-5 gives the whole variable domain DSGVTQTPKHLITATGQRVTLRCSPRSGDLSVYWYQQSLDQGLQFLIQYYNGEERAKGNILERFSAQQFPDLHSELNLSSLELGDSALYFCASSVDPGTRGETQYFGPGTRLLVL.

This clone was seen once. V usage is TRBV4-2 and J usage is TRBJ2-5, with TRBD2 matching 8 bases. CDR1 and CDR2 from the germline V gene are LGHNA and YNFKEQ. Trimming at V came to 0 bases and at J to 5 bases, leaving 5 bases not matched to a gene. The CDR3 spans 15 residues. The CDR3 DNA reads TGTGCCAGCAGCCAAGAACTAGCGGAAGGCGAGACCCAGTACTTC. Its protein is CASSQELAEGETQYF.

The chain joins TRBV5-4 to TRBJ2-5; 8 bases align to TRBD2. V lost 1 base, J lost 5 bases, and 4 bases stayed unmatched. CDR1 SGHNT and CDR2 YYREEE come from the germline V gene (reference sequence). The CDR3 spans 14 residues. The CDR3 coding sequence is TGTGCCAGCAGCTTGCCGGGAGGGCAGGAGACCCAGTACTTC. This gives the protein CASSLPGGQETQYF.

The V and J genes are TRBV2 and TRBJ1-1; D unclear. V was clipped by 6 bases and J by 7 bases, with 9 bases between them. The V gene's germline CDR1 is SNHLY and CDR2 FYNNEI. This CDR3 is built from 11 residues. DNA for the CDR3: TGTGCCAGCAGGGGAGAGGTTGAAGCTTTCTTT. Translated, it gives CASRGEVEAFF.

The chain links TRBV18 to TRBJ2-2; 12 positions agree with TRBD2. Unmatched junction bases numbered 11, after V lost 2 bases and J lost 4 bases. The germline V gene encodes CDR1 KGHSH and CDR2 LQKENI. The CDR3 spans 19 residues. The CDR3 DNA reads TGTGCCAGCTCACCAATGAGACTAGCGGGAGAAGGGACCACCGGGGAGCTGTTTTTT. Encoded protein: CASSPMRLAGEGTTGELFF.

V gene TRBV19 combines with J gene TRBJ1-4, with unresolved D. Germline values: CDR1 LNHDA, CDR2 SQIVND (reference sequence). The CDR3 totals 11 residues. Trimming removed 7 bases at V and 9 bases at J, with 9 bases between. CDR3 in amino acids: CASKRQKKLFF. CDR3 sequence (DNA): TGTGCCAGTAAAAGACAAAAAAAACTGTTTTTT.

The chain links TRBV6-5 to TRBJ1-1; no firm D call. CDR1 MNHEY and CDR2 SVGAGI come from the germline V gene. CDR3 length: 14 amino acids. V lost 5 bases and J 7 bases, leaving 17 bases between the germline ends. The CDR3 sequence is CASSVSARGLEAFF. In nucleotides, the CDR3 is TGTGCCAGCAGTGTTTCGGCCCGTGGACTTGAAGCTTTCTTT.

The J gene is TRBJ1-2, the V gene TRBV29-1, with D tentatively TRBD1 (5 bases). The CDR3 has 11 residues. Per germline, CDR1 SQVTM and CDR2 ANQGSEA. V was shortened by 6 bases and J by 5 bases, with 10 bases between the two germline ends. The CDR3 spells CSVDGGYGYTF. CDR3 nucleotide sequence: TGCAGCGTCGACGGGGGGTATGGCTACACCTTC. The variable domain in full, completed from reference TRBV29-1 and TRBJ1-2, reads SAVISQKPSRDICQRGTSLTIQCQVDSQVTMMFWYRQQPGQSLTLIATANQGSEATYESGFVIDKFPISRPNLTFSTLTVSNMSPEDSSIYLCSVDGGYGYTFGSGTRLTVV.

This CDR3 reads CASSQDPRAGVHEQYF. In DNA form, the CDR3 reads TGCGCCAGCAGCCAAGATCCCCGAGCGGGAGTCCACGAGCAGTACTTC. The chain uses TRBV4-1 and TRBJ2-7, with 8 bases fitting TRBD2. Germline V lookup: CDR1 MGHRA, CDR2 YSYEKL. There are 16 residues in the CDR3. The V gene end was trimmed by 0 bases and the J gene end by 5 bases; junction bases not matched to a gene: 9.

The chain employs TRBV28 and TRBJ2-3; TRBD2 might be the D (6 bases). Trimming took 0 bases from V and 0 from J, leaving 16 bases between them. CDR1 and CDR2 from the germline V gene are MDHEN and SYDVKM. The CDR3 covers 18 residues. CDR3: CASSLWTAGSTSTDTQYF. The CDR3 DNA reads TGTGCCAGCAGTTTATGGACTGCGGGGTCTACTAGCACAGATACGCAGTATTTT.

This rearrangement joins TRBV19 to TRBJ2-1, with D unclear. Trimming cost V 0 bases and J 5 bases, with 8 bases left between them. The CDR3 runs to 14 residues. The germline gives CDR1 LNHDA, CDR2 SQIVND (reference sequence). The CDR3 DNA follows: TGTGCCAGTAGTATAGACAACTTCGACAATGAGCAGTTCTTC. This gives the protein CASSIDNFDNEQFF.

The CDR3 DNA sequence: TGTGCCTGGACAACTGGAAACACCATATATTTT. It specifies CAWTTGNTIYF. V and J are TRBV30 and TRBJ1-3; D not certain. Germline V gene data show CDR1 as GTSNPN and CDR2 as SVGIG (reference sequence). With 4 bases removed from V and 2 bases from J, the gap between germline ends came to 3 bases. The CDR3 loop spans 11 amino acids.

The chain couples TRBV7-6 to TRBJ2-1; D is uncertain. Germline V CDR1 and CDR2: SGHVS, FNYEAQ. The CDR3 has 15 residues. The V gene lost 4 bases and the J gene lost 10 bases, with 20 bases spanning the gap. DNA for the CDR3: TGTGCCAGCAGCTATATCGAGGCCCAAGGTGGGGAGCAGTTCTTC. As protein: CASSYIEAQGGEQFF.

The genes are TRBV2 and TRBJ2-5, with D possibly being TRBD1 (5 bases). Germline CDR1 is SNHLY and CDR2 is FYNNEI. CDR3 length: 14 residues. Trimming removed 3 bases at V and 2 bases at J, with 10 bases between. CDR3 sequence: CASSDVTAQETQYF. Written as DNA, the CDR3 is TGTGCCAGCAGTGATGTGACAGCTCAAGAGACCCAGTACTTC. The full variable domain, with the rest looked up from reference TRBV2 and TRBJ2-5, is EPEVTQTPSHQVTQMGQEVILRCVPISNHLYFYWYRQILGQKVEFLVSFYNNEISEKSEIFDDQFSVERPDGSNFTLKIRSTKLEDSAMYFCASSDVTAQETQYFGPGTRLLVL.

This clone was counted between two and nine times. The chain couples TRBV25-1 to TRBJ2-4, with TRBD1 matching 8 bases. The CDR3 runs 16 residues. Germline CDR1 and CDR2: MGHDK and SYGVNS. With V trimmed by 5 bases and J by 6 bases, 12 bases remained unmatched. CDR3 bases: TGTGCCAGCAGTTGGGGCAGGGGGCGCGACAGAAACATTCAGTACTTC. It codes for CASSWGRGRDRNIQYF.

This chain uses TRBV7-3 with TRBJ1-4, with 10 bases lining up with TRBD1. Germline V CDR1 and CDR2: SGHTA, FQGTGA. The V segment lost 5 bases and the J segment 5 bases; nucleotides outside the gene matches: 5. This CDR3 region has 15 residues. CDR3 DNA sequence: TGTGCCAGCAGCAAGACAGGGGGCCGAAATGAAAAACTGTTTTTT. It encodes CASSKTGGRNEKLFF.

In DNA form, the CDR3 reads TGTGCCAGCAGTGAGAGGACAGAAGGGGGATATGGCTACACCTTC. Amino acids: CASSERTEGGYGYTF. This chain links TRBV6-1 with TRBJ1-2; maybe TRBD1 (6 bases). V dropped 3 bases and J dropped 5 bases, with 16 bases sitting between them. The CDR3 is 15 amino acids. Germline V gives CDR1 MNHNS, CDR2 SASEGT.

The J gene is TRBJ2-1, the V gene TRBV5-1; D is perhaps TRBD2 (5 bases). The CDR3 sequence is 14 residues long. Germline loops: CDR1 SGHRS, CDR2 YFSETQ. Trimming removed 1 base from V and 4 bases from J, with 9 bases in between. CDR3 sequence reads: CASSLMLAYNEQFF. As DNA, the CDR3 is TGCGCCAGCAGCTTGATGCTAGCTTACAATGAGCAGTTCTTC. The variable domain in full, completed from reference TRBV5-1 and TRBJ2-1, reads KAGVTQTPRYLIKTRGQQVTLSCSPISGHRSVSWYQQTPGQGLQFLFEYFSETQRNKGNFPGRFSGRQFSNSRSEMNVSTLELGDSALYLCASSLMLAYNEQFFGPGTRLTVL.

The chain uses TRBV27 and TRBJ1-3; unclear D gene. Germline values: CDR1 MNHEY, CDR2 SMNVEV (reference sequence). The length of the CDR3 is 15 residues. The V end was cut by 4 bases, the J end by 0 bases, with 10 bases between. CDR3 sequence: CASSSLGSSGNTIYF. In nucleotides, the CDR3 is TGTGCCAGCAGTTCGCTGGGGAGCTCTGGAAACACCATATATTTT.

This sequence joins TRBV27 and TRBJ2-7; possible D gene TRBD2, 7 bases. Trimming shortened V by 6 bases and J by 3 bases, and 21 bases separated the two germline ends. CDR3 length equals 16 residues. Germline assignment: CDR1 MNHEY and CDR2 SMNVEV (reference sequence). CDR3: CASSFPGASGSYEQYF. The CDR3 DNA is TGTGCCAGCAGCTTTCCAGGGGCTAGCGGAAGCTACGAGCAGTACTTC.

CDR3 coding DNA: TGTGCCAGCAGCAAATCGACTAGCGGGAGAACCGGGGAGCTGTTTTTT. It codes for CASSKSTSGRTGELFF. The V and J genes are TRBV25-1 and TRBJ2-2; TRBD2 matches 12 bases. CDR3 size: 16 residues. The germline V gene has CDR1 MGHDK and CDR2 SYGVNS. The V segment lost 6 bases and the J segment 5 bases; nucleotides outside the gene matches: 7.